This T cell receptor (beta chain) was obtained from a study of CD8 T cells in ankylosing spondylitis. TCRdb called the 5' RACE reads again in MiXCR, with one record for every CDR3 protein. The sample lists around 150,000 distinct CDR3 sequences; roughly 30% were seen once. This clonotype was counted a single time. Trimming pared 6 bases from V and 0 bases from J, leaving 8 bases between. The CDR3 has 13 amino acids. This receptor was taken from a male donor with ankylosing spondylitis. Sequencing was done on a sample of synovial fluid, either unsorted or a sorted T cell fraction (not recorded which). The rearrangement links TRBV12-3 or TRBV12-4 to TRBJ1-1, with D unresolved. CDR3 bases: TGTGCCAGCAGCCCTACCTTGAACACTGAAGCTTTCTTT. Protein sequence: CASSPTLNTEAFF.